A single sample gave rise to the 17 T cell receptor beta chains below, sequenced in a study of Ad26.COV2.S vaccination and SARS-CoV-2 variants. Clones were sequenced by immunoSEQ multiplex PCR, and TCRdb holds only the in-frame ones, with some missing. The data show 200,000 to 300,000 clones, over 75% seen once. Noted treatment: some 19 received Ad26.COV2.S at low or high dose, single or two shots; five or six received placebo; per-sample allocation not given. Following the first vaccine or placebo injection, samples were taken on day 63. The source material was peripheral blood, sampled in a trial of Ad26.COV2.S vaccine versus placebo. These receptors originate from a person between 18 and 65 years old who received the Ad26.COV2.S COVID-19 vaccine or a placebo.

This clone appeared many times. The chain carries TRBV5-1 and TRBJ1-2; 7 bases are shared with TRBD1. Trimming cost V 3 bases and J 5 bases; bases outside gene matches: 7. This CDR3 is 14 amino acids long. Germline assignment: CDR1 SGHRS and CDR2 YFSETQ. The CDR3 region has the DNA TGCGCCAGCAGCTCCCTGACAGGGTTGTATGGCTACACCTTC. Its protein product is CASSSLTGLYGYTF.

This chain joins TRBV6-4 and TRBJ2-1; no firm D call. V dropped 6 bases and J dropped 2 bases, with 14 bases sitting between them. This CDR3 is built from 15 residues. Germline CDR1 MRHNA, CDR2 SNTAGT. The CDR3: CASSKGDQAYNEQFF. The CDR3 bases are TGTGCCAGCAGCAAGGGCGATCAGGCCTACAATGAGCAGTTCTTC.

This chain links TRBV6-2 or TRBV6-3 with TRBJ2-7; 12 nucleotides align to TRBD2. Germline V gene data show CDR1 as MNHEY and CDR2 as SVGEGT. This CDR3 spans 16 amino acids. V lost 5 bases, J lost 9 bases, and 14 bases stayed unmatched. CDR3 sequence (DNA): TGTGCCAGCAGTAACCCAGGACTAGCGGGACTGGGGGGGCAGTACTTC. This codes for CASSNPGLAGLGGQYF.

The CDR3 sequence is CASSSGLAGVWTGELFF. The CDR3 DNA reads TGTGCCAGCAGCTCGGGACTAGCGGGAGTATGGACCGGGGAGCTGTTTTTT. The chain carries TRBV7-2 and TRBJ2-2; 14 bases match TRBD2. CDR1 is SGHTA, CDR2 FQGNSA, per germline. V shed 4 bases and J 5 bases; nucleotides not matched to a gene: 6. This CDR3 is built from 17 residues.

The chain is built from TRBV12-2 and TRBJ1-2. TRBV12-2 is a documented pseudogene. CDR3 length: 15 residues. The CDR3 nucleotides read TGTGCAAGTCGATCCCAAGGGGGGGACGACTATGGCTACACCTTC. As protein: CASRSQGGDDYGYTF.

The genes are TRBV7-6 and TRBJ2-7, with D possibly being TRBD2 (6 bases). This CDR3 is 13 amino acids long. V lost 3 bases and J lost 0, with 6 bases in between. Germline loops: CDR1 SGHVS, CDR2 FNYEAQ. The CDR3 spells CASSFGGSYEQYF. For the CDR3, the DNA is TGTGCCAGCAGCTTCGGGGGCTCCTACGAGCAGTACTTC.

The CDR3 DNA reads TGTGCCAGCTCGCAGACCCTGACAGGGTGGTTTTACGAGCAGTACTTC. The encoded protein is CASSQTLTGWFYEQYF. The J gene is TRBJ2-7, the V gene TRBV18; 7 bases fit TRBD1. V lost 6 bases, J lost 4 bases, and 15 bases stayed unmatched. The length of the CDR3 is 16 residues. Germline V lookup: CDR1 KGHSH, CDR2 LQKENI.

The genes are TRBV19 and TRBJ2-3; TRBD1 is a possible D gene (5 bases). The V end lost 9 bases, the J end lost 3 bases, and 16 bases lay between the germline ends. This CDR3 has 14 residues. In germline, CDR1 is LNHDA, CDR2 SQIVND (reference sequence). The CDR3 region has the DNA TGTGCCAGCCTGGGGCAGACCAAGACAGATACGCAGTATTTT. Protein: CASLGQTKTDTQYF.

About this clone: The DNA is omitted, as the CDR3 cannot be located on it reliably, and the CDR3 follows TCRdb's listing. The chain combines TRBV6-5 with TRBJ1-6; the D call TRBD1 from the table was never checked on the DNA. Germline V gene lookup returns CDR1 MNHEY and CDR2 SVGAGI. Counting both end residues, the CDR3 totals 16 amino acids. The chain's CDR3 is CASSSSTAIYNSPLHF.

This clone was observed a few times. The chain joins TRBV19 to TRBJ2-7; possibly TRBD1 for D (6 bases). V lost 4 bases and J 0 bases, leaving 13 bases between the germline ends. The CDR3 consists of 15 residues. Germline values: CDR1 LNHDA, CDR2 SQIVND (reference sequence). In DNA form, the CDR3 reads TGTGCCAGTAGTAGCCGGGACACTAGCTCCTACGAGCAGTACTTC. It specifies CASSSRDTSSYEQYF.

This chain links TRBV28 with TRBJ1-1, with a tentative D call TRBD1 (6 bases). Per the germline V gene, CDR1 is MDHEN and CDR2 is SYDVKM. This CDR3 region has 12 residues. The V and J ends lost 6 bases and 7 bases respectively, with 12 bases between them. In DNA form, the CDR3 reads TGTGCCAGCAGCCTCCAGGGGAATGAAGCTTTCTTT. Encoded protein: CASSLQGNEAFF.

CDR3 sequence (DNA): TGTGCCAGCAGTTTATTGGGGGGCTATCAGTTCTTC. Encoded protein: CASSLLGGYQFF. This chain connects TRBV28 to TRBJ2-1, with D perhaps being TRBD1 or TRBD2 (6 bases each). Germline CDR1 MDHEN, CDR2 SYDVKM. Trimming pared 1 base from V and 13 bases from J, leaving 11 bases between. CDR3 length: 12 amino acids.

The V and J genes are TRBV2 and TRBJ2-4; D is unclear. The CDR3 loop spans 15 amino acids. Germline values: CDR1 SNHLY, CDR2 FYNNEI. Between the trimmed V and J ends, which lost 5 bases and 0 bases, there was a span of 11 bases. The CDR3 loop reads CASSWAHLAKNIQYF. CDR3 in DNA: TGTGCCAGCAGTTGGGCACACTTAGCCAAAAACATTCAGTACTTC.

The chain uses TRBV3-1 (or the pseudogene TRBV3-2) and TRBJ2-1; the match to TRBD2 covers 11 bases. Trimming at V came to 3 bases and at J to 7 bases, leaving 8 bases not matched to a gene. The germline gives CDR1 LGHDT, CDR2 YNNKEL (reference sequence). The CDR3 runs to 16 residues. The CDR3 region is CASSQVAGGPGNEQFF. The CDR3 DNA is TGTGCCAGCAGCCAGGTAGCGGGAGGGCCGGGGAATGAGCAGTTCTTC.

The chain is built from TRBV9 and TRBJ2-3, with unresolved D. The V gene lost 3 bases and the J gene lost 0 bases, with 11 bases spanning the gap. The germline CDR1 and CDR2 sequences are SGDLS and YYNGEE. The CDR3 is 15 residues long. CDR3 loop: CASSATSTSTDTQYF. CDR3 coding DNA: TGTGCCAGCAGCGCGACTTCAACTAGCACAGATACGCAGTATTTT.

The rearrangement links TRBV6-5 to TRBJ1-5, with TRBD1 matching over 7 bases. The CDR3 totals 14 residues. V was pared by 4 bases and J by 0 bases, with 0 bases of the junction left unmatched. CDR1 and CDR2 from the germline V gene are MNHEY and SVGAGI. The CDR3, as DNA: TGTGCCAGCAGTTCAGGGGGTAGCAATCAGCCCCAGCATTTT. Its translation is CASSSGGSNQPQHF.

V usage is TRBV27 and J usage is TRBJ1-5, with TRBD1 identical over 8 bases. This CDR3 is built from 14 residues. Looked up from germline, CDR1 is MNHEY and CDR2 is SMNVEV (reference sequence). Trimming took 5 bases from V and 2 from J; bases not matched to a gene: 2. CDR3 sequence: CASSLDRGNQPQHF. CDR3 nucleotides: TGTGCCAGCAGTCTGGACAGGGGCAATCAGCCCCAGCATTTT.